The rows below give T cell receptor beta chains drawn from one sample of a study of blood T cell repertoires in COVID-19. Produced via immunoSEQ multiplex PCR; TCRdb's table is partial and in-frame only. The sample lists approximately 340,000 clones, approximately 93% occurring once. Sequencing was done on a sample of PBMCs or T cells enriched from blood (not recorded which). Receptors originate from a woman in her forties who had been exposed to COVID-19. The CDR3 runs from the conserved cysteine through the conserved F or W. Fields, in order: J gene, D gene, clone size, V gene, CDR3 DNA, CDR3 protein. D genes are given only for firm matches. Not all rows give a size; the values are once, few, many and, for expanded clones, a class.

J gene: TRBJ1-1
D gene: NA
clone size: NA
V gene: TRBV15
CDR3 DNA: TGTGCCACCAGCAGAGATCTCATGGTGGCAGGCGGGAAAGCTTTCTTT
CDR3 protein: CATSRDLMVAGGKAFF

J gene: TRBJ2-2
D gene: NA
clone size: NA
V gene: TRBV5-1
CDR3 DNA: TGCGCCAGCAGCTTGGTTCAGGGGTTCCCCGGGGAGCTGTTTTTT
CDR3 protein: CASSLVQGFPGELFF

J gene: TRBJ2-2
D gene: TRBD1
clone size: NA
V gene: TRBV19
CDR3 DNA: TGTGCCAGTAGTATTACAGGGGCGAACACCGGGGAGCTGTTTTTT
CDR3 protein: CASSITGANTGELFF

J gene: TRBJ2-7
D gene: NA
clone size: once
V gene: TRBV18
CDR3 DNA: TGTGCCAGCTCACGGGCTCCGGGAGAGATCTACGAGCAGTACTTC
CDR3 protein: CASSRAPGEIYEQYF

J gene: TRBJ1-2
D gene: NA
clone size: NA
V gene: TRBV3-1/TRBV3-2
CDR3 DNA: TGTGCCAGCAGCCAAGGATCGGGTGCCGGTCCTTATGGCTACACCTTC
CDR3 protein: CASSQGSGAGPYGYTF

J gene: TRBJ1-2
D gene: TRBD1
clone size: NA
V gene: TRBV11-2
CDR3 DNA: TGTGCCAGCAGCGGTCGACAGGGGGCGCGTGGCTACACCTTC
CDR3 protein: CASSGRQGARGYTF

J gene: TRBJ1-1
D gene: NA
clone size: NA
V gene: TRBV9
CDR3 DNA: TGTGCCAGCAGCGTAGGCATAGGGGGAGTCCCAAGGTTCACTGAAGCTTTCTTT
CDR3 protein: CASSVGIGGVPRFTEAFF

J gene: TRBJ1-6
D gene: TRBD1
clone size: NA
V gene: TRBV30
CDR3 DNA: TGTGCCTGGAGTATGGGACAGGGCAATTCACCCCTCCACTTT
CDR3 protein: CAWSMGQGNSPLHF

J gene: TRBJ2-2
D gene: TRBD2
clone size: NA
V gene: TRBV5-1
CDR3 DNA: TGCGCCAGCAGCCATCAAGCGGGGATAAACACCGGGGAGCTGTTTTTT
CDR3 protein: CASSHQAGINTGELFF

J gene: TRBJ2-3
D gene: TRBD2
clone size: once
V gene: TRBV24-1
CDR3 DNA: TGTGCCACCAGTGATTCGGGACTAGCGGGCGCCGCTTTT
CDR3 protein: CATSDSGLAGAAF

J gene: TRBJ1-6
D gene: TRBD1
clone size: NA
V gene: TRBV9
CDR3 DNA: TGTGCCAGCAGTCCGGGACAGGGGAAGAATTCACCCCTCCACTTT
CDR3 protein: CASSPGQGKNSPLHF

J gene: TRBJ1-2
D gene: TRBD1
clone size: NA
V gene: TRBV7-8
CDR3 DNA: TGTGCCAGCAGCTTTTCCGGGACAGGATATGGCTACACCTTC
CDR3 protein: CASSFSGTGYGYTF

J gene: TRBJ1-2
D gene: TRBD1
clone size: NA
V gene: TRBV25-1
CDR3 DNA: TGTGCCAGCAGTGGCCGGACAGGGACCCCCTCGGGACTTGGCTACACCTTC
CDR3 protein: CASSGRTGTPSGLGYTF

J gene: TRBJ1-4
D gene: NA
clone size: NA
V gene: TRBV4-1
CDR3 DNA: TGCGCCAGCAGCCAAACAGACAGCCTAACAACTAATGAAAAACTGTTTTTT
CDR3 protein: CASSQTDSLTTNEKLFF

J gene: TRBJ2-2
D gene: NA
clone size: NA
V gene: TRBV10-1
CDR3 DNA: TGCGCCAGCAGATTACAGGAGAACACCGGGGAGCTGTTTTTT
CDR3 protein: CASRLQENTGELFF

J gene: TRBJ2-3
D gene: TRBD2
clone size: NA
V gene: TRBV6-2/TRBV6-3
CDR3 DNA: TGTGCCAGCAGTGACCCACGTACTAGCGGGGGGTCAGATACGCAGTATTTT
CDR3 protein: CASSDPRTSGGSDTQYF

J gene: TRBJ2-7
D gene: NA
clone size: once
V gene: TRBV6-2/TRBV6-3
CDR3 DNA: TGTGCCAGCAGCCAACAGGCGTACGAGCAGTACTTC
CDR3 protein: CASSQQAYEQYF